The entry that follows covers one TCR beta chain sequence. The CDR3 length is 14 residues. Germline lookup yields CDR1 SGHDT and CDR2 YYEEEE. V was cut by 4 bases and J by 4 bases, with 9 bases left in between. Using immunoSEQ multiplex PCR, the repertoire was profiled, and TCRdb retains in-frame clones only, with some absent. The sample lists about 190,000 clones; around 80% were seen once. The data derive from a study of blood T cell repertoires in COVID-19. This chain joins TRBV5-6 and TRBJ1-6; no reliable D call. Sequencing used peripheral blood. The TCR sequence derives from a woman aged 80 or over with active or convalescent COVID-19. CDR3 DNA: TGTGCCAGCAGCCCGGTGAAATATAATTCACCCCTCCACTTT. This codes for CASSPVKYNSPLHF.